These 12 T cell receptor beta chains were sequenced from one sample in a study of blood T cell repertoires in COVID-19. Sequencing used immunoSEQ multiplex PCR; TCRdb keeps in-frame clones, though not all of them. The table shows about 230,000 clones, with around 84% occurring only once. Sequencing was carried out using peripheral blood. The receptors were gathered from a man over 45 with COVID-19, enrolled during active disease.

CDR3 DNA sequence: TGTGCCAGCGGGGAAGGGGGACTAGCGGGAGCTGGTGAGCAGTTCTTC. The encoded protein is CASGEGGLAGAGEQFF. The rearrangement uses TRBV11-3 and TRBJ2-1, with 14 bases lining up with TRBD2. The CDR3 is 16 amino acids. Germline V CDR1 and CDR2: SGHNT, YENEEA. V shed 8 bases, J shed 9 bases, and the junction held 12 bases outside the gene matches. Together with reference TRBV11-3 and TRBJ2-1, the CDR3 gives the full variable domain: EAGVVQSPRYKIIEKKQPVAFWCNPISGHNTLYWYLQNLGQGPELLIRYENEEAVDDSQLPKDRFSAERLKGVDSTLKIQPAELGDSAVYLCASGEGGLAGAGEQFFGPGTRLTVL.

This clone has a handful of counts. The sample holds other DNA sequences that translate to the same CDR3. CDR3 in DNA: TGTGCCACCAGTGATCCAAGGACAGGGGATTACAATGAGCAGTTCTTC. Protein product: CATSDPRTGDYNEQFF. The rearrangement links TRBV24-1 to TRBJ2-1, with TRBD1 matching over 9 bases. CDR3 length: 16 residues. Trimming cost V 3 bases and J 4 bases; bases outside gene matches: 6. Germline CDR1 reads KGHDR; CDR2 reads SFDVKD.

The genes are TRBV30 and TRBJ1-5, with TRBD1 matching over 8 bases. V lost 0 bases to trimming and J lost 6 bases; unmatched junction nucleotides: 4. From germline, CDR1 is GTSNPN and CDR2 SVGIG (reference sequence). This CDR3 is built from 14 residues. The CDR3 protein is CAWSVGDRSQPQHF. For the CDR3, the DNA is TGTGCCTGGAGTGTGGGGGACAGGAGTCAGCCCCAGCATTTT.

This chain connects TRBV24-1 to TRBJ2-1; a weak D match, TRBD1 (5 bases). The CDR3 consists of 12 residues. From germline, CDR1 is KGHDR and CDR2 SFDVKD. V lost 3 bases and J 7 bases, leaving 6 bases between the germline ends. CDR3 in amino acids: CATSDAGNEQFF. The CDR3 nucleotides are TGTGCCACCAGTGATGCAGGGAATGAGCAGTTCTTC.

The chain carries TRBV11-2 and TRBJ2-5; 11 bases line up with TRBD2. Germline CDR1 reads SGHAT; CDR2 reads FQNNGV. V lost 1 base to trimming and J lost 2 bases; unmatched junction nucleotides: 6. The CDR3 runs 17 residues. DNA for the CDR3: TGTGCCAGCAGCTTAGCTCTAGCGGGGGGCCGTCAAGAGACCCAGTACTTC. It yields the protein CASSLALAGGRQETQYF. The complete variable domain, with remaining parts taken from reference TRBV11-2 and TRBJ2-5, reads EAGVAQSPRYKIIEKRQSVAFWCNPISGHATLYWYQQILGQGPKLLIQFQNNGVVDDSQLPKDRFSAERLKGVDSTLKIQPAKLEDSAVYLCASSLALAGGRQETQYFGPGTRLLVL.

This rearrangement joins TRBV19 to TRBJ2-5, with D perhaps matching TRBD2 (5 bases). Trimming removed 5 bases from V and 7 bases from J, with 20 bases in between. Germline CDR1 and CDR2: LNHDA and SQIVND (reference sequence). CDR3 length: 15 residues. The CDR3 bases are TGTGCCAGTAGTGAAGGGTCGGGGTCGGTCGTGACCCAGTACTTC. Its protein is CASSEGSGSVVTQYF.

The chain is built from TRBV4-3 and TRBJ1-6; D perhaps matches TRBD1 (6 bases). Deletions cut 5 bases from V and 0 bases from J, with 14 bases between. Germline CDR1 reads LGHNA; CDR2 reads YSLEER. The CDR3 runs to 17 residues. The CDR3 protein is CASSERTDSSYNSPLHF. The CDR3 DNA sequence: TGCGCCAGCAGCGAAAGGACGGACAGCTCCTATAATTCACCCCTCCACTTT.

The rearrangement links TRBV7-3 to TRBJ2-5; possible D gene TRBD2, 5 bases. CDR3 length: 15 amino acids. Germline V gene sequence: CDR1 SGHTA, CDR2 FQGTGA. Deletions cut 7 bases from V and 2 bases from J, with 17 bases between. CDR3 sequence: CASTPGVGRQETQYF. The CDR3 DNA reads as TGTGCCAGCACCCCCGGGGTAGGACGACAAGAGACCCAGTACTTC.

V is TRBV19 and J is TRBJ2-1; TRBD1 is a possible D gene (6 bases). V dropped 9 bases and J dropped 9 bases, with 12 bases sitting between them. The V gene's germline CDR1 is LNHDA and CDR2 SQIVND (reference sequence). This CDR3 is built from 11 residues. Written as DNA, the CDR3 is TGTGCCAGCAAACAGGGACGTGAGCAGTTCTTC. It is translated as CASKQGREQFF.

CDR3 sequence: CASSLWAGGAVIGYTF. In DNA form, the CDR3 reads TGTGCCAGCAGTCTCTGGGCGGGAGGGGCAGTAATTGGCTACACCTTC. The chain joins TRBV28 to TRBJ1-2; TRBD1 might be the D (5 bases). The CDR3 totals 16 residues. V was clipped by 5 bases and J by 7 bases, with 23 bases between them. Germline CDR1 is MDHEN and CDR2 is SYDVKM.

V usage is TRBV28 and J usage is TRBJ1-1; TRBD1 matches 12 bases. This CDR3 comprises 16 residues. V was pared by 10 bases and J by 1 base, with 10 bases of the junction left unmatched. From germline, CDR1 is MDHEN and CDR2 SYDVKM. Here the CDR3 reads CATDRDRGRSNTEAFF. CDR3 in DNA: TGTGCCACCGACCGGGACAGGGGGCGCTCGAACACTGAAGCTTTCTTT.

A single count supports this clone. V and J are TRBV5-1 and TRBJ1-3; TRBD1 agrees at 11 bases. Looked up from germline, CDR1 is SGHRS and CDR2 is YFSETQ. The CDR3 runs to 17 residues. After removal of 0 bases from V and 3 bases from J, the junction contained 5 bases not matched to a gene. CDR3 in amino acids: CASSLGTGGAGGNTIYF. DNA for the CDR3: TGCGCCAGCAGCTTGGGGACAGGGGGCGCCGGTGGAAACACCATATATTTT.